This record concerns one TCR beta chain sequence. The target antigen is unknown. The sample comes from a study of shared clonotypes between healthy human individuals. As for the study in general: Donors had three CD4 naive, three CD4 memory, two CD8 naive and one CD8 memory plate apiece.

Study conclusions and caveats: Richness estimates generally favored naive over memory subsets.

CDR1 is SGDLS and CDR2 is YYNGEE in the germline V gene. V was trimmed by 3 bases and J by 2 bases, leaving 8 bases between them. The CDR3 extends over 14 amino acids. In the original analysis: ImmunoSEQ supplied junction-only sequences lacking quality scores, so filtering was different. Sequenced by immunoSEQ multiplex PCR; TCRdb stores in-frame clones only, minus some. That table supplies the V and J calls and clone size; D and trimming were determined from the DNA. The table has 2 million to 2.5 million clones, roughly 92% seen once; the top ten hold 0.37%. Every donor, a Caucasian adult, lived in Nashville, Tennessee.

The origin of this receptor is a man aged 18 to 29 in good health. Some clones in this sample may be carry-over from other donors' samples. The material sequenced was naive CD4+ T cells from PBMCs. Stated subset: CD45RA+ positively selected. The chain links TRBV9 to TRBJ2-2; D not resolved. This CDR3 reads CASSASSNTGELFF. Here the CDR3 DNA reads TGTGCCAGCAGCGCATCTAGTAACACCGGGGAGCTGTTTTTT. Together with reference TRBV9 and TRBJ2-2, the CDR3 gives the full variable domain: DSGVTQTPKHLITATGQRVTLRCSPRSGDLSVYWYQQSLDQGLQFLIQYYNGEERAKGNILERFSAQQFPDLHSELNLSSLELGDSALYFCASSASSNTGELFFGEGSRLTVL.